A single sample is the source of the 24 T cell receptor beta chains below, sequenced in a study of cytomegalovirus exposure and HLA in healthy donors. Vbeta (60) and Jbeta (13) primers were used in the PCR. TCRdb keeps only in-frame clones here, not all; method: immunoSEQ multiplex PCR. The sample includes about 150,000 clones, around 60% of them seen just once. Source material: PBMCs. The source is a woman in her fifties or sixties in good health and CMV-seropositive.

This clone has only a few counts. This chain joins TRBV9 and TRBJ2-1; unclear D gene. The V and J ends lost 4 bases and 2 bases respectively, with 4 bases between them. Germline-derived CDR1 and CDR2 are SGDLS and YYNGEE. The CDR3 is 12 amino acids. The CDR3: CASSFTYNEQFF. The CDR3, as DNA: TGTGCCAGCAGCTTTACCTACAATGAGCAGTTCTTC.

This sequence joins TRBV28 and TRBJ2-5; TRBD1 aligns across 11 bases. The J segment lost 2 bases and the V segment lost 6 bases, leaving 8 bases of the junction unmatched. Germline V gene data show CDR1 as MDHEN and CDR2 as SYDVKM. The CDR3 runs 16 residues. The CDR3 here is CASRPRTGGFQETQYF. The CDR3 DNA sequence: TGTGCCAGCAGACCAAGGACAGGGGGCTTTCAAGAGACCCAGTACTTC.

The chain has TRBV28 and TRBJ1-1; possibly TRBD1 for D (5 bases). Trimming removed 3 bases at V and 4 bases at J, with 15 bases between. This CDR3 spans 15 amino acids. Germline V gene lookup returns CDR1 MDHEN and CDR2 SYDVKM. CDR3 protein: CASSLGGGRRTEAFF. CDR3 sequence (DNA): TGTGCCAGCAGTTTGGGGGGGGGAAGGCGCACTGAAGCTTTCTTT.

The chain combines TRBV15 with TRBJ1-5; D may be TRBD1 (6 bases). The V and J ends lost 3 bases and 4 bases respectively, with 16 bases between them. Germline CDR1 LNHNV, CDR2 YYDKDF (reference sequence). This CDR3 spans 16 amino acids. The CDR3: CATSRGRGGVNQPQHF. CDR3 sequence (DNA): TGTGCCACCAGCAGGGGAAGGGGGGGAGTGAATCAGCCCCAGCATTTT.

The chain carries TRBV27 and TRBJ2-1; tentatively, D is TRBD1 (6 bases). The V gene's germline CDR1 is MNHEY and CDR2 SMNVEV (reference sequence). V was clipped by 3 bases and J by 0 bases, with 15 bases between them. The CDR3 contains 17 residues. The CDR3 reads CASSLGAVLSSYNEQFF. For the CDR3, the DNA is TGTGCCAGCAGTTTGGGGGCGGTGCTAAGCTCCTACAATGAGCAGTTCTTC.

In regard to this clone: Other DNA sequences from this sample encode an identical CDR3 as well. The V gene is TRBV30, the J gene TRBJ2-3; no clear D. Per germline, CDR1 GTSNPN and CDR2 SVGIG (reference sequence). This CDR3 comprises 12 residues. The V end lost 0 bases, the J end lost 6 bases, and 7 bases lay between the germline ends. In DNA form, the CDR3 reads TGTGCCTGGAGTGTTGGCCCGGATACGCAGTATTTT. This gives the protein CAWSVGPDTQYF.

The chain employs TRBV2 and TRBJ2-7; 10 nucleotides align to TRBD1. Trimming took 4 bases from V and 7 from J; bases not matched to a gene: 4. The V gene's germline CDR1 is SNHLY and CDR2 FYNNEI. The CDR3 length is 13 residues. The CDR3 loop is CASSGTGGREQYF. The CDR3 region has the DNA TGTGCCAGCAGTGGGACAGGGGGTAGGGAGCAGTACTTC.

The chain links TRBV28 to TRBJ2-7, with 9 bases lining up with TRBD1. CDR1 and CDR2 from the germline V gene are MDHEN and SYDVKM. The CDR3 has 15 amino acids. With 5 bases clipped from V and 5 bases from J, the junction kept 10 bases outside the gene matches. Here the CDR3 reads CASSTPGQGSHEQYF. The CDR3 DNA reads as TGTGCCAGCAGTACTCCGGGACAGGGTTCCCACGAGCAGTACTTC.

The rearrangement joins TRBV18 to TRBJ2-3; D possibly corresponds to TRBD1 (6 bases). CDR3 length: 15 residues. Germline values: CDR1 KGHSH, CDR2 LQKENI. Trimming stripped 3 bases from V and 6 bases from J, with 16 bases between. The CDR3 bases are TGTGCCAGCTCACCCCCGGGACAAAGAGCCGATACGCAGTATTTT. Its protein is CASSPPGQRADTQYF.

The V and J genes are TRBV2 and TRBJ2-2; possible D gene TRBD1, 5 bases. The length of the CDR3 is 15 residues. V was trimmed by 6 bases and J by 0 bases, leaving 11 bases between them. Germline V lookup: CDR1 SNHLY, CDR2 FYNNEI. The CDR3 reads CASRSDRTNTGELFF. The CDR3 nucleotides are TGTGCCAGCAGATCAGACAGAACGAACACCGGGGAGCTGTTTTTT.

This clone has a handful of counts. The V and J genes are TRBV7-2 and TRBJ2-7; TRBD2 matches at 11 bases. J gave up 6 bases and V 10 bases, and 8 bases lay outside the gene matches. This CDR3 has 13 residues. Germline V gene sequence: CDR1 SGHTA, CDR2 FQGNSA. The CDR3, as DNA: TGTGCCACCAAGACTAGCGGGACTCCCGAGCAGTACTTC. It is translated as CATKTSGTPEQYF. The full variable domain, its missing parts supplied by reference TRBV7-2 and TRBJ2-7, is GAGVSQSPSNKVTEKGKDVELRCDPISGHTALYWYRQSLGQGLEFLIYFQGNSAPDKSGLPSDRFSAERTGGSVSTLTIQRTQQEDSAVYLCATKTSGTPEQYFGPGTRLTVT.

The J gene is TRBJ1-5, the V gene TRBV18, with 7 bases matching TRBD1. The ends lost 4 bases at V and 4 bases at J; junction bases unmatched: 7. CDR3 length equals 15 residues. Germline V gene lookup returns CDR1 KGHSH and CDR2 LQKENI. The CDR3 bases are TGTGCCAGCTCACTGAGGGACAGCGCGAATCAGCCCCAGCATTTT. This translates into CASSLRDSANQPQHF. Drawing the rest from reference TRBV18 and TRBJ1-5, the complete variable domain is NAGVMQNPRHLVRRRGQEARLRCSPMKGHSHVYWYRQLPEEGLKFMVYLQKENIIDESGMPKERFSAEFPKEGPSILRIQQVVRGDSAAYFCASSLRDSANQPQHFGDGTRLSIL.

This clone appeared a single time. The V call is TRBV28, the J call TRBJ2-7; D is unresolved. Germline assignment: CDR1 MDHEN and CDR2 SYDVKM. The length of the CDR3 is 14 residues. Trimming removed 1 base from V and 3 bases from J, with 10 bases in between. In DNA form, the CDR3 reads TGTGCCAGCAGTTTATTGGGCAGCTTCTACGAGCAGTACTTC. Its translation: CASSLLGSFYEQYF.

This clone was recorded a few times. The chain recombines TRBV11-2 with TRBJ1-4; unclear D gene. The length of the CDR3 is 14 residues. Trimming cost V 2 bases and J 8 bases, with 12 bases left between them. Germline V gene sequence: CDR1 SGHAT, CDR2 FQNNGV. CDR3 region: CASSLWGGKEKLFF. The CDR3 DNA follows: TGTGCCAGCAGCTTATGGGGAGGGAAGGAAAAACTGTTTTTT. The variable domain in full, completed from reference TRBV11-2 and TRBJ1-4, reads EAGVAQSPRYKIIEKRQSVAFWCNPISGHATLYWYQQILGQGPKLLIQFQNNGVVDDSQLPKDRFSAERLKGVDSTLKIQPAKLEDSAVYLCASSLWGGKEKLFFGSGTQLSVL.

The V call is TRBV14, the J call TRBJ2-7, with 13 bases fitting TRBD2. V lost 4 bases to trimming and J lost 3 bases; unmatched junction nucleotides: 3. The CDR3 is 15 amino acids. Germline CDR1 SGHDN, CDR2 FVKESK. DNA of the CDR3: TGTGCCAGCAGCCTCACTAGCGGGAGGGTCTACGAGCAGTACTTC. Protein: CASSLTSGRVYEQYF.

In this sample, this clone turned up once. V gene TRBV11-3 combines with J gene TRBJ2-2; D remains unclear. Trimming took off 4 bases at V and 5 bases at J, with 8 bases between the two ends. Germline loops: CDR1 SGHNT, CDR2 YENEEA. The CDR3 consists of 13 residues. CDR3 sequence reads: CASSSENTGELFF. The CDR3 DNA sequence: TGTGCCAGCAGCTCGGAGAATACCGGGGAGCTGTTTTTT. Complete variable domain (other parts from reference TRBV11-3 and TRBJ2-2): EAGVVQSPRYKIIEKKQPVAFWCNPISGHNTLYWYLQNLGQGPELLIRYENEEAVDDSQLPKDRFSAERLKGVDSTLKIQPAELGDSAVYLCASSSENTGELFFGEGSRLTVL.

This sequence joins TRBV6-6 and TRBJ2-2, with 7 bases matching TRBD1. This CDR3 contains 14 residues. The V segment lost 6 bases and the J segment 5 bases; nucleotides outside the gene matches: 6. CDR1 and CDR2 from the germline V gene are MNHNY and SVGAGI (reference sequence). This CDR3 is CASSPRGLTGELFF. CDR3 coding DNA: TGTGCCAGCAGCCCAAGGGGGCTTACCGGGGAGCTGTTTTTT.

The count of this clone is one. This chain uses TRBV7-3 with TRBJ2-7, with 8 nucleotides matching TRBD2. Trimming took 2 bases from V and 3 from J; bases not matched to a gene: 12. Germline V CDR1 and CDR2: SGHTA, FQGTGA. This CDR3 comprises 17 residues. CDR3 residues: CASSLSPRRLAGYEQYF. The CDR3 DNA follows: TGTGCCAGCAGCTTATCCCCCCGGAGGCTAGCGGGCTACGAGCAGTACTTC.

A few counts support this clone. DNA of the CDR3: TGCGCCAGCAAGGAGGGAGAGGAGACCCAGTACTTC. Protein product: CASKEGEETQYF. The rearrangement joins TRBV5-1 to TRBJ2-5; maybe TRBD2 (6 bases). Germline V CDR1 and CDR2: SGHRS, YFSETQ. Trimming left V 6 bases short and J 5 bases short, with 11 bases between. The CDR3 contains 12 residues.

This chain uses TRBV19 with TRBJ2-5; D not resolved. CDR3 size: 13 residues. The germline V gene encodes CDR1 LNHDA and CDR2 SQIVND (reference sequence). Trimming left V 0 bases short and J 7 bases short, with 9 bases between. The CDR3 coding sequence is TGTGCCAGTAGTATAGATCTAGGCGGGACCCAGTACTTC. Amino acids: CASSIDLGGTQYF. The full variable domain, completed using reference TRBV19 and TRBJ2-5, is DGGITQSPKYLFRKEGQNVTLSCEQNLNHDAMYWYRQDPGQGLRLIYYSQIVNDFQKGDIAEGYSVSREKKESFPLTVTSAQKNPTAFYLCASSIDLGGTQYFGPGTRLLVL.

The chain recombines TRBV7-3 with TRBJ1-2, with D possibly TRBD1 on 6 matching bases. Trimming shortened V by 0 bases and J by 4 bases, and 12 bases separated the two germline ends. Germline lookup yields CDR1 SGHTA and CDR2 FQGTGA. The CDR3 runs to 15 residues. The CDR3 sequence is CASSLTFGQSYGYTF. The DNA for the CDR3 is TGTGCCAGCAGCTTAACGTTCGGACAGTCCTATGGCTACACCTTC.

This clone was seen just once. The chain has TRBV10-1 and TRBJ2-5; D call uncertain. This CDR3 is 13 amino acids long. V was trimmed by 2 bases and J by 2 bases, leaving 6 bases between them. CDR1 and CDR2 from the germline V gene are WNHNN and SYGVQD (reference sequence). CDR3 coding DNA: TGCGCCAGCAGTGAGCGCAGGCAAGAGACCCAGTACTTC. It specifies CASSERRQETQYF.

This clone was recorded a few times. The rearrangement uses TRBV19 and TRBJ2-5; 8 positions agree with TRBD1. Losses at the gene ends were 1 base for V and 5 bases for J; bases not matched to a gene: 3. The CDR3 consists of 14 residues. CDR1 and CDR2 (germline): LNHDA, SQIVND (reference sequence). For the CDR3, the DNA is TGTGCCAGTAGTATAGGGACAGGGAGGGAGACCCAGTACTTC. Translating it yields CASSIGTGRETQYF.

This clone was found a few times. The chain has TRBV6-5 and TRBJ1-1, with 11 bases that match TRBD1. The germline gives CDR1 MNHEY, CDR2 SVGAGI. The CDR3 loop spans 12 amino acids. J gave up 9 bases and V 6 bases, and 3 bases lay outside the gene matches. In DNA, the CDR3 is TGTGCCAGCAGACAGGACAGGGGGCAAGCTTTCTTT. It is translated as CASRQDRGQAFF.